In this sample, the clone carrying this T cell receptor (beta chain) turned up many times. As yet, its antigen is unknown. TCRdb used MiXCR to reprocess the 5' RACE reads, holding one entry per CDR3 protein. The sample lists about 220,000 distinct CDR3 sequences; 6.5% were seen once. The source of the sample is a study of identical twins. Overall study findings and caveats: Excess twin sharing in beta out-of-frame sequences was weaker.

The same specimen was also included in a second study, on T cells expressing NK-cell markers. That paper notes: NKG2C+ dominant clonotype frequencies in more than 5 donors were about 1.0-8% of CD8+ T cells.

This TCR was sampled from a woman in her late teens or twenties in good health. Sequences were obtained from CD8+ T cells sorted from blood.

The CDR3 coding sequence is TGTGCCAGCAGCTTACGGCAGGATCTCTATGGCTACACCTTC. It encodes CASSLRQDLYGYTF. The rearrangement joins TRBV7-9 to TRBJ1-2, with no clear D. The V gene's germline CDR1 is SEHNR and CDR2 FQNEAQ (reference sequence). The ends were cut back, 2 bases at V and 4 bases at J, with 11 bases in the middle. The length of the CDR3 is 14 residues.